Listed here are 26 T cell receptor beta chains from one sample, sequenced in a study of shared clonotypes between healthy human individuals. TCRdb's copy holds only in-frame clones and misses some; the assay was immunoSEQ multiplex PCR. The data show 730,000 or so clones, 55% to 75% seen once. Input material: memory CD4+ T cells sorted from blood. As to subset: CD45RA-negative fraction. Receptors were obtained from a woman in her twenties or thirties in good health.

The J gene is TRBJ2-7, the V gene TRBV6-1; TRBD2 matches at 9 bases. The trim removed 3 bases at V and 3 bases at J, leaving 6 bases unmatched. The CDR3 loop spans 15 amino acids. Germline V gene sequence: CDR1 MNHNS, CDR2 SASEGT. CDR3 DNA sequence: TGTGCCAGCAGTGATCTGGCGGGAGGGGGCTACGAGCAGTACTTC. It codes for CASSDLAGGGYEQYF.

The CDR3 coding sequence is TGTGCCTGGAGTGTACAGAACGAGCAGTACTTC. Protein sequence: CAWSVQNEQYF. The chain couples TRBV30 to TRBJ2-7, with unresolved D. This CDR3 region has 11 residues. Germline CDR1 GTSNPN, CDR2 SVGIG (reference sequence). Trimming shortened V by 0 bases and J by 5 bases, and 5 bases separated the two germline ends.

The rearrangement joins TRBV5-7 to TRBJ2-7, with unresolved D. TRBV5-7 is an ORF, with its function uncertain. This CDR3 region has 16 residues. The V gene lost 0 bases and the J gene lost 3 bases, with 16 bases spanning the gap. The DNA of the CDR3 is TGTGCCAGCAGCTTGGGTGTTTCTCTAAGCTTCTACGAGCAGTACTTC. Protein: CASSLGVSLSFYEQYF.

A few counts support this clone. The chain employs TRBV19 and TRBJ1-4; TRBD1 might be the D (5 bases). Germline lookup yields CDR1 LNHDA and CDR2 SQIVND (reference sequence). The CDR3 length is 17 residues. Trimming took 6 bases from V and 0 from J, leaving 17 bases between them. As DNA, the CDR3 is TGTGCCAGTAGCCCGCCGGGACCGCGGGCAACTAATGAAAAACTGTTTTTT. The encoded protein is CASSPPGPRATNEKLFF.

The chain has TRBV27 and TRBJ2-5, with D maybe TRBD1 (6 bases). The CDR3 is 14 residues long. Trimming left V 6 bases short and J 5 bases short, with 16 bases between. Germline V lookup: CDR1 MNHEY, CDR2 SMNVEV (reference sequence). The CDR3 coding sequence is TGTGCCAGCAGCTGGCAGGGGAAAATGGAGACCCAGTACTTC. Its translation: CASSWQGKMETQYF.

There are a few counts of this clone. This chain connects TRBV2 to TRBJ2-7, with TRBD1 matching over 7 bases. Germline CDR1 reads SNHLY; CDR2 reads FYNNEI. CDR3 length equals 11 residues. J lost 2 bases, V lost 10 bases, and 2 bases had no gene match. For the CDR3, the DNA is TGTGCCAAACAGGGGCCCTACGAGCAGTACTTC. It codes for CAKQGPYEQYF.

In its sample, this clone was seen many times. This rearrangement joins TRBV18 to TRBJ1-1; D remains ambiguous. CDR1 is KGHSH and CDR2 is LQKENI in the germline V gene. The CDR3 runs 14 residues. V shed 2 bases and J shed 2 bases, with 9 bases lying between them. CDR3 protein: CASSPGSQNTEAFF. CDR3 in DNA: TGTGCCAGCTCACCAGGCAGCCAAAACACTGAAGCTTTCTTT.

The J gene is TRBJ2-3, the V gene TRBV2; 7 nucleotides match TRBD2. J was trimmed by 4 bases and V by 6 bases; bases with no gene match: 13. CDR1 is SNHLY, CDR2 FYNNEI, per germline. This CDR3 contains 16 residues. The chain's CDR3 is CASRDPGGGAPDTQYF. The CDR3 coding sequence is TGTGCCAGCAGGGACCCCGGGGGAGGGGCCCCAGATACGCAGTATTTT.

The gene calls are TRBV5-4 and TRBJ1-4, with D maybe TRBD1 (5 bases). Trimming removed 4 bases at V and 3 bases at J, with 10 bases between. The germline V gene has CDR1 SGHNT and CDR2 YYREEE (reference sequence). This CDR3 comprises 14 residues. The CDR3 reads CASSRGKANEKLFF. Written as DNA, the CDR3 is TGTGCCAGCAGCCGGGGGAAGGCTAATGAAAAACTGTTTTTT.

The chain has TRBV18 and TRBJ1-2; no definite D call. The CDR3 runs 14 residues. Trimming left V 2 bases short and J 6 bases short, with 13 bases between. The germline gives CDR1 KGHSH, CDR2 LQKENI. The CDR3 sequence is CASSPVGPGNGYTF. As DNA, the CDR3 is TGTGCCAGCTCACCAGTAGGCCCCGGTAATGGCTACACCTTC. Full variable domain (remainder filled in from reference TRBV18 and TRBJ1-2): NAGVMQNPRHLVRRRGQEARLRCSPMKGHSHVYWYRQLPEEGLKFMVYLQKENIIDESGMPKERFSAEFPKEGPSILRIQQVVRGDSAAYFCASSPVGPGNGYTFGSGTRLTVV.

This clone has more than one count but fewer than ten. V is TRBV15 and J is TRBJ2-3, with 10 bases that match TRBD1. The ends lost 9 bases at V and 4 bases at J; junction bases unmatched: 7. Germline CDR1 is LNHNV and CDR2 is YYDKDF (reference sequence). The length of the CDR3 is 14 residues. The CDR3 spells CATSGTGVADTQYF. The CDR3 coding sequence is TGTGCCACATCCGGGACAGGGGTGGCAGATACGCAGTATTTT. The full variable domain, its missing parts supplied by reference TRBV15 and TRBJ2-3, is DAMVIQNPRYQVTQFGKPVTLSCSQTLNHNVMYWYQQKSSQAPKLLFHYYDKDFNNEADTPDNFQSRRPNTSFCFLDIRSPGLGDTAMYLCATSGTGVADTQYFGPGTRLTVL.

The chain employs TRBV5-4 and TRBJ2-3; 7 nucleotides agree with TRBD1. The germline gives CDR1 SGHNT, CDR2 YYREEE (reference sequence). After removal of 4 bases from V and 5 bases from J, the junction contained 10 bases not matched to a gene. The CDR3 has 15 amino acids. The CDR3 nucleotides read TGTGCCAGCAGCGGTATGACAGGGACGGGAGATACGCAGTATTTT. Its protein is CASSGMTGTGDTQYF. Full variable domain (remainder filled in from reference TRBV5-4 and TRBJ2-3): ETGVTQSPTHLIKTRGQQVTLRCSSQSGHNTVSWYQQALGQGPQFIFQYYREEENGRGNFPPRFSGLQFPNYSSELNVNALELDDSALYLCASSGMTGTGDTQYFGPGTRLTVL.

The chain employs TRBV30 and TRBJ2-7, with no clear D. V was clipped by 7 bases and J by 0 bases, with 7 bases between them. The CDR3 is 11 amino acids. Germline CDR1 reads GTSNPN; CDR2 reads SVGIG (reference sequence). CDR3 DNA: TGTGCCTCTGGGTTCTCCTACGAGCAGTACTTC. Translation: CASGFSYEQYF.

This rearrangement joins TRBV18 to TRBJ2-2; D is uncertain. Trimming shortened V by 9 bases and J by 4 bases, and 6 bases separated the two germline ends. CDR3 length: 11 residues. Looked up from germline, CDR1 is KGHSH and CDR2 is LQKENI. In DNA, the CDR3 is TGTGCCAGTTCAACCACCGGGGAGCTGTTTTTT. Residues: CASSTTGELFF.

The rearrangement joins TRBV19 to TRBJ1-1, with D tentatively TRBD1 (5 bases). V lost 6 bases, J lost 6 bases, and 17 bases lay in between. The CDR3 extends over 14 amino acids. Germline V gene data show CDR1 as LNHDA and CDR2 as SQIVND (reference sequence). CDR3 in DNA: TGTGCCAGTAGGGTCAGACAGAATCAGCCTGAAGCTTTCTTT. Protein sequence: CASRVRQNQPEAFF.

The chain combines TRBV11-2 with TRBJ1-5, with D maybe TRBD1 (6 bases). Trimming stripped 5 bases from V and 3 bases from J, with 11 bases between. The CDR3 spans 14 residues. CDR1 and CDR2 from the germline V gene are SGHAT and FQNNGV. The CDR3 DNA sequence: TGTGCCAGCAGCATGGACAGATTCAATCAGCCCCAGCATTTT. It translates to CASSMDRFNQPQHF.

The chain recombines TRBV19 with TRBJ2-1, with 9 positions matching TRBD2. V shed 3 bases and J 5 bases; nucleotides not matched to a gene: 5. Germline values: CDR1 LNHDA, CDR2 SQIVND (reference sequence). The CDR3 runs 15 residues. The CDR3 here is CASSMGTSQNNEQFF. DNA of the CDR3: TGTGCCAGTAGTATGGGGACTAGCCAGAACAATGAGCAGTTCTTC.

The genes are TRBV6-6 and TRBJ1-2; D possibly corresponds to TRBD1 (5 bases). CDR3 length equals 16 residues. The germline CDR1 and CDR2 sequences are MNHNY and SVGAGI (reference sequence). Deletions cut 6 bases from V and 5 bases from J, with 22 bases between. The CDR3 region is CASSRTGAKTEYGYTF. DNA for the CDR3: TGTGCCAGCAGCCGAACTGGGGCCAAGACCGAATATGGCTACACCTTC.

The chain recombines TRBV6-5 with TRBJ2-1; D not resolved. V lost 0 bases and J 9 bases, leaving 12 bases between the germline ends. The CDR3 sequence is 14 residues long. Germline V gene lookup returns CDR1 MNHEY and CDR2 SVGAGI. The CDR3 region is CASSYSASRREQFF. In DNA, the CDR3 is TGTGCCAGCAGTTACTCTGCTTCCCGGCGTGAGCAGTTCTTC.

This chain joins TRBV2 and TRBJ2-1; D possibly corresponds to TRBD2 (5 bases). The V gene's germline CDR1 is SNHLY and CDR2 FYNNEI. The CDR3 is 14 residues long. The V and J ends lost 4 bases and 6 bases respectively, with 13 bases between them. The CDR3 region is CASSAGWSSNEQFF. The CDR3 bases are TGTGCCAGCAGTGCGGGGTGGTCTAGCAATGAGCAGTTCTTC.

Many counts were recorded for this clone. The chain combines TRBV7-3 with TRBJ2-3; 14 nucleotides align to TRBD2. The CDR3 totals 16 residues. The V segment lost 5 bases and the J segment 6 bases; nucleotides outside the gene matches: 7. Germline V gene sequence: CDR1 SGHTA, CDR2 FQGTGA. The CDR3 DNA reads as TGTGCCAGCAGCCACCACGGACTAGCGGGAGGCGATACGCAGTATTTT. The encoded protein is CASSHHGLAGGDTQYF.

The table lists this clone with many counts. The chain uses TRBV6-1 and TRBJ2-7; D unclear. Germline CDR1 and CDR2: MNHNS and SASEGT. Trimming pared 2 bases from V and 5 bases from J, leaving 10 bases between. CDR3 length equals 13 residues. The CDR3 DNA reads as TGTGCCAGCAGTGAAATCGGTTGGGACGAGCAGTACTTC. Amino acid sequence: CASSEIGWDEQYF.

This sequence joins TRBV18 and TRBJ1-1, with D unclear. The CDR3 is 14 amino acids. V was pared by 2 bases and J by 6 bases, with 13 bases between. Germline values: CDR1 KGHSH, CDR2 LQKENI. The CDR3 loop reads CASSPSVGDPEAFF. The CDR3 DNA is TGTGCCAGCTCACCATCTGTTGGGGATCCTGAAGCTTTCTTT.

V gene TRBV10-2 combines with J gene TRBJ1-2, with a possible D match to TRBD1 (6 bases). The CDR3 contains 14 residues. Trimming removed 8 bases from V and 2 bases from J, with 15 bases in between. Germline CDR1 WSHSY, CDR2 SAAADI. CDR3: CASGVAGANYGYTF. As DNA, the CDR3 is TGCGCCAGCGGGGTGGCGGGGGCGAACTATGGCTACACCTTC.

Turning to this clone: Distinct nucleotide sequences in the sample also encode this CDR3. V usage is TRBV18 and J usage is TRBJ1-2, with TRBD1 matching over 8 bases. Germline assignment: CDR1 KGHSH and CDR2 LQKENI. The CDR3 sequence is 13 residues long. Germline trimming cut 4 bases from V and 8 bases from J; bases unmatched to any gene: 6. For the CDR3, the DNA is TGTGCCAGCTCACGCTCGACAGGGGACGGCTACACCTTC. It yields the protein CASSRSTGDGYTF.

This chain links TRBV28 with TRBJ1-2; D may be TRBD1 (5 bases). The CDR3 has 13 residues. Germline V lookup: CDR1 MDHEN, CDR2 SYDVKM. Trimming removed 5 bases at V and 4 bases at J, with 11 bases between. The chain's CDR3 is CASSTQVLYGYTF. The CDR3 DNA is TGTGCCAGCAGTACACAGGTTCTCTATGGCTACACCTTC.